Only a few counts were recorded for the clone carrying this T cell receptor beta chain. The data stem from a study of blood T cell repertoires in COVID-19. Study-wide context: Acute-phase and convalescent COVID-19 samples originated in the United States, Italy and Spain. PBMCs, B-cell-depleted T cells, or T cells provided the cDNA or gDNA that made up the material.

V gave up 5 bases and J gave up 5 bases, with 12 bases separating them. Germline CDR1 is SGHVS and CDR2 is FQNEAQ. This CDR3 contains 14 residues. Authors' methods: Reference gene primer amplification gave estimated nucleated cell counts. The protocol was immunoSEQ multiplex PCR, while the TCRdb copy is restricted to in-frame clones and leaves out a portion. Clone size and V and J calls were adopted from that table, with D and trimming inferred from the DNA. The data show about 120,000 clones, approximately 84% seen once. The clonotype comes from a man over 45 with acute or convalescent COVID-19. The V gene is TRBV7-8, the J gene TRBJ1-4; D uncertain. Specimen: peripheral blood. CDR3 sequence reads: CASSLGRRNEKLFF. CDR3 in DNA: TGTGCCAGCAGCCTGGGTCGGAGAAATGAAAAACTGTTTTTT.